These T cell receptor beta chains were read from a single sample in a study of cytomegalovirus exposure and HLA in healthy donors. Libraries were prepared by immunoSEQ multiplex PCR; TCRdb keeps only in-frame clonotypes and omits some of them. Among about 160,000 clones, roughly 91% were seen once, and the ten largest hold under 13%. The sequenced material came from PBMCs. The receptors shown here come from a young woman in good health and CMV-seropositive. Both conserved end residues are part of each CDR3. Fields, in order: V gene, J gene, clone size, D gene, CDR3 protein, CDR3 DNA. A D gene is named only where the DNA matches it firmly. Size values are once, few and many counts, or a class for expanded clones, and some rows have none.

>TRBV15|TRBJ2-1|.|TRBD1
CATSRGGQGAGNEQFF
TGTGCCACCAGCAGAGGTGGACAGGGGGCTGGAAATGAGCAGTTCTTC
>TRBV28|TRBJ2-2|.|TRBD2
CASGGGNTGELFF
TGTGCCAGCGGGGGGGGAAACACCGGGGAGCTGTTTTTT
>TRBV7-2|TRBJ1-5|.|.
CASSLYRNQPQHF
TGTGCCAGCAGCTTATACAGGAATCAGCCCCAGCATTTT
>TRBV30|TRBJ2-5|.|.
CAWSRSKETQYF
TGTGCCTGGAGTCGGTCAAAAGAGACCCAGTACTTC
>TRBV6-5|TRBJ1-3|once|.
CASSTGRSGNTIYF
TGTGCCAGCAGCACAGGGCGGTCTGGAAACACCATATATTTT
>TRBV9|TRBJ2-5|.|TRBD2
CASSVGRGSGETQYF
TGTGCCAGCAGCGTAGGGCGGGGGAGCGGAGAGACCCAGTACTTC
>TRBV7-9|TRBJ2-5|.|TRBD1
CASSLRAGGKETQYF
TGTGCCAGCAGCTTAAGGGCAGGGGGCAAAGAGACCCAGTACTTC
>TRBV14|TRBJ2-1|.|.
CASSQDSGAPYNEQFF
TGTGCCAGCAGCCAAGATTCGGGAGCGCCCTACAATGAGCAGTTCTTC
>TRBV7-6|TRBJ2-7|once|TRBD2
CASSATSGSGYEQYF
TGTGCCAGCAGCGCCACTAGCGGGAGTGGCTACGAGCAGTACTTC
>TRBV5-6|TRBJ2-1|.|TRBD2
CASSLFGLVLNEQFF
TGTGCCAGCAGCTTGTTTGGACTAGTTCTCAATGAGCAGTTCTTC
>TRBV30|TRBJ1-5|.|.
CAWSVGAASNQPQHF
TGTGCCTGGAGTGTTGGGGCGGCTAGCAATCAGCCCCAGCATTTT
>TRBV18|TRBJ2-1|few|.
CASSPRTGSLAGSGEQFF
TGTGCCAGCTCACCACGGACAGGGAGTCTAGCGGGAAGTGGTGAGCAGTTCTTC
>TRBV30|TRBJ2-3|.|TRBD2
CAWSVGGSFGTQYF
TGTGCCTGGAGTGTAGGCGGGAGTTTCGGTACGCAGTATTTT
>TRBV6-6|TRBJ2-7|few|TRBD2
CASSYPSGNYEQYF
TGTGCCAGCAGTTACCCGAGCGGGAACTACGAGCAGTACTTC
>TRBV6-5|TRBJ1-5|.|.
CASSYSSSRQPQHF
TGTGCCAGCAGTTACTCGTCGTCCCGGCAGCCCCAGCATTTT
>TRBV4-1|TRBJ1-3|.|.
CASSQEDGRSSGNTIYF
TGCGCCAGCAGCCAAGAGGATGGCCGGAGCTCTGGAAACACCATATATTTT
>TRBV19|TRBJ2-1|once|TRBD1
CASRVRPGQGFNEQFF
TGTGCCAGTAGAGTAAGACCGGGACAGGGATTTAATGAGCAGTTCTTC
>TRBV30|TRBJ2-7|.|TRBD1
CAWSRQGLTYEQYF
TGTGCCTGGAGCAGACAGGGATTAACGTACGAGCAGTACTTC
>TRBV30|TRBJ2-2|.|.
CAWSPRRGELFF
TGTGCCTGGAGTCCCCGGAGAGGGGAGCTGTTTTTT
>TRBV5-4|TRBJ2-5|.|TRBD2
CASSSRREGNQETQYF
TGTGCCAGCAGCTCCCGGAGGGAGGGGAACCAAGAGACCCAGTACTTC
>TRBV5-1|TRBJ2-1|.|.
CASSPQVSHEQFF
TGCGCCAGCAGCCCCCAAGTGAGTCATGAGCAGTTCTTC
>TRBV10-1|TRBJ1-5|.|.
CASSEKGDQPQHF
TGCGCCAGCAGTGAAAAAGGGGATCAGCCCCAGCATTTT
>TRBV7-6|TRBJ2-1|.|.
CASSSGPNNEQFF
TGTGCCAGCAGTTCTGGGCCAAACAATGAGCAGTTCTTC
>TRBV19|TRBJ2-7|.|.
CASSFPGQTGHYEQYF
TGTGCCAGTAGTTTTCCCGGACAGACGGGTCACTACGAGCAGTACTTC
>TRBV18|TRBJ2-5|few|.
CASSLFPLLQETQYF
TGTGCCAGCTCACTATTCCCCCTCCTCCAAGAGACCCAGTACTTC
>TRBV12-5|TRBJ2-1|.|TRBD2
CASGRGTSGQNNEQFF
TGTGCTAGTGGCAGGGGGACTAGCGGGCAAAACAATGAGCAGTTCTTC
>TRBV6-6|TRBJ2-7|.|TRBD1
CASRPGQRSYEQYF
TGTGCCAGCCGTCCGGGACAGAGGTCCTACGAGCAGTACTTC